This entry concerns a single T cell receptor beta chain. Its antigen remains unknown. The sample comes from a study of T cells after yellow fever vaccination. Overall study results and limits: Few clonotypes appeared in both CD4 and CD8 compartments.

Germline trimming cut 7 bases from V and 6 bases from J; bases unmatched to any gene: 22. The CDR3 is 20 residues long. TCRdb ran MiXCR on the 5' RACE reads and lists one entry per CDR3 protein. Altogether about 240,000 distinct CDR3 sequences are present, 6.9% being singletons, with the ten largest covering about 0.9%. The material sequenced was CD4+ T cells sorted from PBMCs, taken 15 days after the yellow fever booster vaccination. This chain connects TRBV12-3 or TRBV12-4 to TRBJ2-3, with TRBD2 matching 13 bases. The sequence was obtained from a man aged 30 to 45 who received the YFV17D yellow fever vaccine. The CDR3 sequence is CASTPDFTSGRALAPDTQYF. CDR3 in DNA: TGTGCCAGCACCCCCGACTTCACTAGCGGGAGGGCCCTAGCCCCCGATACGCAGTATTTT.